Below, 20 T cell receptor beta chains from the same sample are listed, as sequenced in a study of T cell repertoires in cytomegalovirus infection. Each CDR3 protein gets one entry after TCRdb re-called the reads with MiXCR. The repertoire holds roughly 720,000 distinct CDR3 sequences, with roughly 35% as singletons. Sequencing was performed on PBMCs. The source is a human donor in good health (CMV status not recorded). Some clones in this sample may be carry-over from other donors' samples.

This chain uses TRBV12-3 or TRBV12-4 with TRBJ1-5; D gene unclear. The CDR3 has 15 residues. Trimming took off 3 bases at V and 2 bases at J, with 11 bases between the two ends. The CDR3 DNA is TGTGCCAGCAGTTTCCTCACGGGCGGCAATCAGCCCCAGCATTTT. Its translation: CASSFLTGGNQPQHF.

The sample holds a few counts of this clonotype. The chain carries TRBV6-1 and TRBJ2-7; D uncertain. The length of the CDR3 is 14 residues. Trimming pared 3 bases from V and 1 base from J, leaving 10 bases between. Germline V gene sequence: CDR1 MNHNS, CDR2 SASEGT. This CDR3 reads CASSEYRVSYEQYF. CDR3 sequence (DNA): TGTGCCAGCAGTGAGTATCGGGTTTCCTACGAGCAGTACTTC.

The J gene is TRBJ2-4, the V gene TRBV28; 7 bases are a match to TRBD1. Germline trimming cut 5 bases from V and 0 bases from J; bases unmatched to any gene: 10. Germline V gives CDR1 MDHEN, CDR2 SYDVKM. This CDR3 is built from 17 residues. CDR3 amino acids: CASSIHTGAQAKNIQYF. The CDR3 bases are TGTGCCAGCAGTATACATACAGGGGCGCAAGCCAAAAACATTCAGTACTTC.

The table lists this clonotype with a few counts. The chain uses TRBV6-2 or TRBV6-3 and TRBJ2-7; D possibly corresponds to TRBD1 (5 bases). The CDR3 is made up of 14 amino acids. V lost 8 bases, J lost 4 bases, and 18 bases lay in between. CDR1 is MNHEY and CDR2 is SVGEGT in the germline V gene. CDR3 in amino acids: CASQARQGVYEQYF. The CDR3 bases are TGTGCCAGCCAGGCCAGGCAGGGTGTGTACGAGCAGTACTTC.

This clonotype has ten or more counts. The V and J genes are TRBV12-3 or TRBV12-4 and TRBJ2-6; possibly TRBD1 for D (6 bases). This CDR3 comprises 16 residues. Deletions cut 7 bases from V and 0 bases from J, with 13 bases between. The CDR3 reads CASTQDRNSGANVLTF. The DNA for the CDR3 is TGTGCCAGCACCCAGGACAGAAACTCTGGGGCCAACGTCCTGACTTTC.

The genes are TRBV15 and TRBJ2-7; 7 nucleotides match TRBD1. Per germline, CDR1 LNHNV and CDR2 YYDKDF (reference sequence). This CDR3 contains 16 residues. The ends lost 0 bases at V and 2 bases at J; junction bases unmatched: 7. The CDR3 spells CATSRERPGQPYEQYF. CDR3 nucleotides: TGTGCCACCAGCAGAGAAAGACCGGGACAGCCCTACGAGCAGTACTTC.

V gene TRBV6-1 combines with J gene TRBJ2-6, with 7 bases identical to TRBD1. This CDR3 contains 18 residues. Per the germline V gene, CDR1 is MNHNS and CDR2 is SASEGT. V lost 2 bases to trimming and J lost 3 bases; unmatched junction nucleotides: 10. CDR3 nucleotide sequence: TGTGCCAGCAGTGAAATAGGACAGGCAGTCGGTGGGGCCAACGTCCTGACTTTC. It encodes CASSEIGQAVGGANVLTF.

The V gene is TRBV28, the J gene TRBJ1-1; maybe TRBD1 (6 bases). Trimming left V 5 bases short and J 2 bases short, with 15 bases between. The germline V gene has CDR1 MDHEN and CDR2 SYDVKM. This CDR3 is 15 amino acids long. CDR3 coding DNA: TGTGCCAGCAGTGCCTCAGGGGAAGGAAACACTGAAGCTTTCTTT. As protein: CASSASGEGNTEAFF.

V gene TRBV6-5 combines with J gene TRBJ1-2, with D tentatively TRBD1 (5 bases). From germline, CDR1 is MNHEY and CDR2 SVGAGI. Trimming removed 6 bases from V and 8 bases from J, with 19 bases in between. CDR3 length: 14 amino acids. CDR3: CASSPRGAGEGYTF. CDR3 DNA sequence: TGTGCCAGCAGCCCTAGGGGCGCCGGGGAGGGCTACACCTTC.

The gene calls are TRBV15 and TRBJ1-4; D is perhaps TRBD1 (5 bases). The CDR3 loop spans 13 amino acids. With 3 bases removed from V and 3 bases from J, the gap between germline ends came to 5 bases. Germline V lookup: CDR1 LNHNV, CDR2 YYDKDF (reference sequence). DNA of the CDR3: TGTGCCACCAGCAGGGGGGCTAATGAAAAACTGTTTTTT. This translates into CATSRGANEKLFF. Using reference TRBV15 and TRBJ1-4 for the parts outside the CDR3, the full variable domain is DAMVIQNPRYQVTQFGKPVTLSCSQTLNHNVMYWYQQKSSQAPKLLFHYYDKDFNNEADTPDNFQSRRPNTSFCFLDIRSPGLGDTAMYLCATSRGANEKLFFGSGTQLSVL.

This chain connects TRBV2 to TRBJ2-7; TRBD1 matches 9 bases. Trimming took 4 bases from V and 5 from J; bases not matched to a gene: 6. The CDR3 contains 14 residues. From germline, CDR1 is SNHLY and CDR2 FYNNEI. Here the CDR3 DNA reads TGTGCCAGCAGTGTTCGGACAGGGGTCCACGAGCAGTACTTC. Its protein product is CASSVRTGVHEQYF.

The sample holds a few counts of this clonotype. This chain uses TRBV6-6 with TRBJ1-4, with 8 bases fitting TRBD1. J gave up 0 bases and V 8 bases, and 5 bases lay outside the gene matches. This CDR3 spans 15 amino acids. Germline V gene lookup returns CDR1 MNHNY and CDR2 SVGAGI (reference sequence). CDR3 nucleotides: TGTGCCAGCGTCACAGGGGGGGCAACTAATGAAAAACTGTTTTTT. Residues: CASVTGGATNEKLFF.

The chain joins TRBV15 to TRBJ1-1; D is uncertain. Germline V gene sequence: CDR1 LNHNV, CDR2 YYDKDF (reference sequence). With 5 bases removed from V and 0 bases from J, the gap between germline ends came to 10 bases. The CDR3 runs to 14 residues. CDR3 in DNA: TGTGCCACCAGCGAGAGGAGCTTGAACACTGAAGCTTTCTTT. Amino acid sequence: CATSERSLNTEAFF.

This clonotype was found a few times. The chain combines TRBV6-1 with TRBJ2-3; 9 bases agree with TRBD2. Germline V gene lookup returns CDR1 MNHNS and CDR2 SASEGT. The CDR3 is 17 residues long. Unmatched junction bases numbered 11, after V lost 7 bases and J lost 0 bases. The CDR3 DNA reads as TGTGCCAGCAAGACTAGCGGTCTCGGTGAGAGCACAGATACGCAGTATTTT. Amino acid sequence: CASKTSGLGESTDTQYF.

This chain links TRBV19 with TRBJ2-2; 11 nucleotides line up with TRBD2. V lost 8 bases to trimming and J lost 2 bases; unmatched junction nucleotides: 7. From germline, CDR1 is LNHDA and CDR2 SQIVND (reference sequence). The CDR3 runs 16 residues. The CDR3 DNA reads TGTGCCAGTGAATCACTAGCGGGGGTCAACACCGGGGAGCTGTTTTTT. This translates into CASESLAGVNTGELFF.

The rearrangement joins TRBV12-5 to TRBJ2-1; possible D gene TRBD1, 6 bases. The V gene's germline CDR1 is LGHNT and CDR2 FRNRAP. The V end was cut by 5 bases, the J end by 9 bases, with 8 bases between. CDR3 length equals 11 residues. Here the CDR3 reads CASGLGGEQFF. The CDR3, as DNA: TGTGCTAGTGGTCTAGGGGGTGAGCAGTTCTTC.

This clonotype was seen once. This chain uses TRBV29-1 with TRBJ2-5, with D perhaps matching TRBD2 (5 bases). This CDR3 comprises 13 residues. V was cut by 7 bases and J by 3 bases, with 15 bases left in between. CDR1 is SQVTM and CDR2 is ANQGSEA in the germline V gene. CDR3 coding DNA: TGCAGCGGTTCTAGTACGGGGAAAGAGACCCAGTACTTC. It yields the protein CSGSSTGKETQYF.

The chain carries TRBV28 and TRBJ2-1; unclear D gene. V gave up 2 bases and J gave up 10 bases, with 9 bases separating them. CDR3 size: 12 residues. Germline V gene sequence: CDR1 MDHEN, CDR2 SYDVKM. The CDR3 sequence: CASSLRVDEQFF. CDR3 DNA: TGTGCCAGCAGTTTAAGGGTCGACGAGCAGTTCTTC.

This clonotype was recorded a few times. The rearrangement joins TRBV28 to TRBJ2-7; 12 positions agree with TRBD1. The CDR3 is 14 residues long. Germline CDR1 reads MDHEN; CDR2 reads SYDVKM. V gave up 6 bases and J gave up 4 bases; unmatched junction bases: 4. The CDR3 bases are TGTGCCAGCAGGGGGACAGGGGGCAGGTACGAGCAGTACTTC. As protein: CASRGTGGRYEQYF.

The V gene is TRBV15, the J gene TRBJ1-4, with a possible D match to TRBD1 (5 bases). Per germline, CDR1 LNHNV and CDR2 YYDKDF (reference sequence). Trimming shortened V by 1 base and J by 8 bases, and 8 bases separated the two germline ends. The CDR3 has 13 residues. For the CDR3, the DNA is TGTGCCACCAGCAGAGGAGCAGGGGAAAAACTGTTTTTT. It specifies CATSRGAGEKLFF.